A selection of T cell receptor beta chains follows, all from one sample in a study of blood T cell repertoires in COVID-19. Method: immunoSEQ multiplex PCR; TCRdb's copy keeps in-frame clones and lacks some. The repertoire consists of approximately 350,000 clones, with about 88% occurring once and the leading ten covering 2.5% to 3.5%. What was sequenced was PBMCs or T cells enriched from blood (not recorded which). The origin of the receptors is a woman in her 30s who had recovered from COVID-19. CDR3s leave out the opening cysteine and the closing phenylalanine or tryptophan. Fields, in order: V gene, J gene, CDR3 protein.

V: TRBV3-1/TRBV3-2
J: TRBJ2-1
CDR3: ASSHLYNEQF

V: TRBV28
J: TRBJ2-2
CDR3: ASSLVVGAGELF

V: TRBV5-8
J: TRBJ2-2
CDR3: ASSLFSGDTGELF

V: TRBV12-3/TRBV12-4
J: TRBJ1-3
CDR3: ASSFRELLY

V: TRBV5-1
J: TRBJ1-1
CDR3: ASSLGPGGANTEAF

V: TRBV25-1
J: TRBJ2-7
CDR3: ASSAPTAGISYEQY

V: TRBV28
J: TRBJ2-3
CDR3: ASSNPQRETQY

V: TRBV19
J: TRBJ1-1
CDR3: ASSSSGDRGTAF

V: TRBV11-2
J: TRBJ1-2
CDR3: ASSLIGDGYT

V: TRBV3-1/TRBV3-2
J: TRBJ1-6
CDR3: ASTLGTGASPLH

V: TRBV19
J: TRBJ1-2
CDR3: ASSIRRGNYGYT

V: TRBV7-2
J: TRBJ2-7
CDR3: ASSLRPLYHEQY

V: TRBV10-3
J: TRBJ1-1
CDR3: AISDRVDTEAF

V: TRBV19
J: TRBJ1-2
CDR3: ASSDRNLNGYT

V: TRBV10-3
J: TRBJ2-3
CDR3: AISTDADTQY

V: TRBV7-2
J: TRBJ1-2
CDR3: ASSPRTGAQYGYT

V: TRBV3-1/TRBV3-2
J: TRBJ2-7
CDR3: ATGGTQGYEQY

V: TRBV5-5
J: TRBJ2-5
CDR3: ASSLGQGSGETQY

V: TRBV6-4
J: TRBJ1-6
CDR3: ASSDTRGGPLH

V: TRBV3-1/TRBV3-2
J: TRBJ1-2
CDR3: ASSQTAWGRARNYGYT

V: TRBV28
J: TRBJ2-1
CDR3: AVRDRDYNEQF

V: TRBV28
J: TRBJ1-5
CDR3: ASSLRREAVSNQPQH

V: TRBV9
J: TRBJ2-1
CDR3: ASSALPTGDEQF

V: TRBV5-1
J: TRBJ2-3
CDR3: ASSLGGVPTDTQY

V: TRBV12-3/TRBV12-4
J: TRBJ1-2
CDR3: ASSLYRAGYT

V: TRBV5-1
J: TRBJ2-1
CDR3: ASKIEDEQF

V: TRBV4-2
J: TRBJ2-4
CDR3: ASSQVTSGVILAKNIQY

V: TRBV28
J: TRBJ2-3
CDR3: ASTSEWAGGADTQY

V: TRBV15
J: TRBJ2-7
CDR3: ATSRDLGIAGRHEQY

V: TRBV5-1
J: TRBJ2-7
CDR3: ASRLAGVGEQY

V: TRBV5-5
J: TRBJ1-1
CDR3: ASRLGDRAFNTEAF

V: TRBV12-3/TRBV12-4
J: TRBJ1-2
CDR3: ASSPDSTYGYT

V: TRBV5-6
J: TRBJ2-1
CDR3: ASSWTSGYNEQF

V: TRBV5-4
J: TRBJ1-2
CDR3: ASSLDRDKGYT

V: TRBV2
J: TRBJ1-4
CDR3: ASSEFRGRDEKLF

V: TRBV5-1
J: TRBJ2-7
CDR3: ASSFSSGSGEQY

V: TRBV6-5
J: TRBJ2-7
CDR3: ASSYSGQGVDEQY

V: TRBV28
J: TRBJ1-3
CDR3: ASTRGAVSGNTIY

V: TRBV5-4
J: TRBJ1-2
CDR3: ASSGSGQATYGYT

V: TRBV29-1
J: TRBJ1-2
CDR3: SVKGESQYGYT

V: TRBV6-1
J: TRBJ1-2
CDR3: ASSEAGGEGYT